The 7 T cell receptor beta chains in this list originate from one sample, sequenced in a study of graft-versus-host responses after intestinal transplantation. The table came from immunoSEQ multiplex PCR; TCRdb's copy has only in-frame clones and leaves some out. The profile shows more than 20,000 clones, almost 95% of them singletons. Sequences were derived from PBMCs, sampled about 250 days after intestinal transplant. The receptor source for this set is a human patient who received an intestinal transplant, so some T cells may come from the graft donor.

This sequence joins TRBV7-9 and TRBJ1-2; D gene ambiguous. V lost 6 bases, J lost 4 bases, and 18 bases lay in between. The length of the CDR3 is 15 residues. Germline loops: CDR1 SEHNR, CDR2 FQNEAQ (reference sequence). CDR3 nucleotide sequence: TGTGCCAGCAGGGGTGCGGACCACGATTCCTATGGCTACACCTTC. Translation: CASRGADHDSYGYTF.

The J gene is TRBJ2-6, the V gene TRBV4-2; the D is unclear. V lost 5 bases to trimming and J lost 5 bases, with 22 bases between them. This CDR3 is built from 18 residues. Per the germline V gene, CDR1 is LGHNA and CDR2 is YNFKEQ. The CDR3 reads CASSFLTKGYNRANVLTF. In nucleotides, the CDR3 is TGTGCCAGCAGCTTTCTCACCAAAGGTTACAATCGGGCCAACGTCCTGACTTTC.

This chain uses TRBV7-2 with TRBJ2-5; tentatively, D is TRBD1 (6 bases). Germline CDR1 SGHTA, CDR2 FQGNSA. The CDR3 has 15 residues. With 5 bases removed from V and 2 bases from J, the gap between germline ends came to 15 bases. DNA of the CDR3: TGTGCCAGCAGCCTCACAGGGTACCCTCAAGAGACCCAGTACTTC. Encoded protein: CASSLTGYPQETQYF.

The rearrangement links TRBV27 to TRBJ2-7, with 10 positions matching TRBD2. The junction had 7 bases not matched to a gene; V was cut back by 5 bases and J by 6 bases. CDR1 is MNHEY, CDR2 SMNVEV, per germline (reference sequence). The length of the CDR3 is 14 residues. The CDR3: CASSPGLASSEQYF. CDR3 nucleotide sequence: TGTGCCAGCAGTCCGGGACTAGCGAGTAGCGAGCAGTACTTC.

CDR3 in DNA: TGTGCCAGTAGTATGAAACGGGGAGGGGTAGCGGGGGCCAACTACAATGAGCAGTTCTTC. Its protein product is CASSMKRGGVAGANYNEQFF. V and J are TRBV19 and TRBJ2-1, with 9 bases fitting TRBD2. After removal of 3 bases from V and 3 bases from J, the junction contained 18 bases not matched to a gene. Germline CDR1 reads LNHDA; CDR2 reads SQIVND (reference sequence). This CDR3 has 20 residues.

The chain uses TRBV5-1 and TRBJ2-4; D not certain. The V end lost 3 bases, the J end lost 0 bases, and 4 bases lay between the germline ends. Germline lookup yields CDR1 SGHRS and CDR2 YFSETQ. The length of the CDR3 is 13 residues. The CDR3 DNA sequence: TGCGCCAGCAGCTCGATAGCCAAAAACATTCAGTACTTC. This gives the protein CASSSIAKNIQYF.

The V call is TRBV9, the J call TRBJ1-1; the D gene is possibly TRBD1 (5 bases). V was pared by 3 bases and J by 0 bases, with 21 bases between. In germline, CDR1 is SGDLS, CDR2 YYNGEE. The CDR3 runs to 18 residues. This CDR3 is CASSEDPGPLIMNTEAFF. CDR3 coding DNA: TGTGCCAGCAGCGAAGACCCAGGGCCCCTAATCATGAACACTGAAGCTTTCTTT.